This T cell receptor beta chain was profiled in a study of blood T cell repertoires in COVID-19. The overall study: Donors in the United States, Italy and Spain gave samples during acute or convalescent COVID-19. From T cells, B-cell-depleted T cells, or PBMCs came the material, which was cDNA or gDNA.

This clone is deemed medium-sized. Method: immunoSEQ multiplex PCR; TCRdb's copy keeps in-frame clones and lacks some. In the table there are under 25,000 clones, approximately 85% of which are singletons. Trimming took off 3 bases at V and 3 bases at J, with 9 bases between the two ends. Germline CDR1 MNHEY, CDR2 SMNVEV (reference sequence). The CDR3 totals 13 residues. Sequencing was performed on peripheral blood. The origin of this receptor is a man between 65 and 85 years old in a cohort sampled during active COVID-19. The chain combines TRBV27 with TRBJ2-7; possibly TRBD1 for D (6 bases). The CDR3 loop is CASSFGRGYEQYF. Here the CDR3 DNA reads TGTGCCAGCAGTTTTGGCAGGGGCTACGAGCAGTACTTC.